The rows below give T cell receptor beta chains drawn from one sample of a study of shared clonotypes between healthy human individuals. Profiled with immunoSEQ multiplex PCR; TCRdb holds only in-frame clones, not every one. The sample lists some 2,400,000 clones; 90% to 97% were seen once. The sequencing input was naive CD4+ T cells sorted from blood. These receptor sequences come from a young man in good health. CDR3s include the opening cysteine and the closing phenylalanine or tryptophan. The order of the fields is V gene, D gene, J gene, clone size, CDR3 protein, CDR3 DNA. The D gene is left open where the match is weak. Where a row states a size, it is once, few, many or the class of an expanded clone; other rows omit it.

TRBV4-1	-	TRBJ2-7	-	CASSREVTYEQYF	TGCGCCAGCAGCCGGGAGGTTACGTACGAGCAGTACTTC
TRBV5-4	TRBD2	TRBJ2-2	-	CASSSGTSWAGELFF	TGTGCCAGCAGCTCCGGGACTAGCTGGGCCGGGGAGCTGTTTTTT
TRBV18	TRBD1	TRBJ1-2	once	CASSPLGQPSGGYTF	TGTGCCAGCTCACCTTTGGGACAGCCAAGCGGTGGCTACACCTTC
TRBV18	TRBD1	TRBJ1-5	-	CASSPRDRGDQPQHF	TGTGCCAGCTCACCTCGGGACAGGGGCGATCAGCCCCAGCATTTT
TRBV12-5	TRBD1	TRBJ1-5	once	CASGSVLGQGWKSGNQPQHF	TGTGCTAGTGGTTCGGTACTAGGACAGGGCTGGAAGTCGGGCAATCAGCCCCAGCATTTT
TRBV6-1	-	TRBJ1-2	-	CASSENVGGGYTF	TGTGCCAGCAGTGAGAATGTTGGAGGGGGCTACACCTTC
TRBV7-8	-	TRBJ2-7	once	CASSPGSAVEFYEQYF	TGTGCCAGCAGCCCAGGGTCAGCGGTAGAGTTTTACGAGCAGTACTTC
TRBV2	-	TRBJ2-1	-	CASTESGGGESGEQFF	TGTGCCAGCACCGAGTCGGGAGGGGGCGAGTCGGGTGAGCAGTTCTTC
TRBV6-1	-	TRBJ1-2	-	CASRARDNYGYTF	TGTGCCAGCAGAGCCCGGGACAACTATGGCTACACCTTC
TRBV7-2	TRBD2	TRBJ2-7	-	CASSSTSGPYEQYF	TGTGCCAGCAGCTCGACTAGCGGACCCTACGAGCAGTACTTC
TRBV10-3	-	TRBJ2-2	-	CAISEVGDTGELFF	TGTGCCATCAGTGAGGTGGGAGACACCGGGGAGCTGTTTTTT
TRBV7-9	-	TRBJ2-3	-	CASSFEGGFADTQYF	TGTGCCAGCAGCTTTGAGGGGGGCTTCGCAGATACGCAGTATTTT
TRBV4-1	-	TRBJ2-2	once	CASSQVPGGGGELFF	TGCGCCAGCAGCCAAGTCCCCGGGGGCGGCGGGGAGCTGTTTTTT
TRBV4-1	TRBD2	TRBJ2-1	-	CASSQEKRREGSNEQFF	TGCGCCAGCAGCCAAGAGAAGCGGCGGGAGGGGAGCAATGAGCAGTTCTTC
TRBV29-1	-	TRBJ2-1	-	CSILGSSYNEQFF	TGCAGCATATTGGGTAGCTCCTACAATGAGCAGTTCTTC
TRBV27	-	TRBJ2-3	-	CASSLRGYTDTQYF	TGTGCCAGCAGTTTGAGGGGGTACACAGATACGCAGTATTTT
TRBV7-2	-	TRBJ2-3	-	CASSLAGGLYAQYF	TGTGCCAGCAGCTTAGCGGGGGGGCTCTATGCGCAGTATTTT
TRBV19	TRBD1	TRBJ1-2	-	CASSVTRDRLGYTF	TGTGCCAGTAGTGTAACCCGGGACAGATTGGGCTACACCTTC
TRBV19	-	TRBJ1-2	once	CASSPGTGGNYGYTF	TGTGCCAGTAGCCCCGGAACTGGGGGGAACTATGGCTACACCTTC
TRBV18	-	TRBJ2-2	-	CASSAAISANTGELFF	TGTGCCAGCTCAGCAGCGATTTCCGCGAACACCGGGGAGCTGTTTTTT
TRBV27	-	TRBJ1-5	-	CASSFINQPQHF	TGTGCCAGCAGCTTCATCAATCAGCCCCAGCATTTT
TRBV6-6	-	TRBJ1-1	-	CAAASRGAEAFF	TGTGCAGCAGCAAGCCGGGGCGCTGAAGCTTTCTTT
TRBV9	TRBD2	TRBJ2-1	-	CASSYGLAQYNEQFF	TGTGCCAGCAGCTATGGACTAGCGCAGTACAATGAGCAGTTCTTC
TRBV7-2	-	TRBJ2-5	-	CASSLGGGFDQETQYF	TGTGCCAGCAGCTTAGGAGGAGGTTTTGACCAAGAGACCCAGTACTTC
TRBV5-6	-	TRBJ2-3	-	CASSLTDTQYF	TGTGCCAGCAGCTTGACTGATACGCAGTATTTT
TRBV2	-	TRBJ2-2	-	CASSEQLNTGELFF	TGTGCCAGCAGTGAACAGCTGAACACCGGGGAGCTGTTTTTT
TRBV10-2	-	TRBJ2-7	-	CASSRSGDYYEQYF	TGCGCCAGCAGTCGATCCGGAGACTACTACGAGCAGTACTTC
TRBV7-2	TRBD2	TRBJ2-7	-	CASSQRGGRFVEQYF	TGTGCCAGCAGCCAGCGGGGCGGGAGGTTTGTCGAGCAGTACTTC
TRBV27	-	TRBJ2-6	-	CPGGGEPSSGANVLTF	TGTCCAGGTGGAGGGGAACCTAGCTCTGGGGCCAACGTCCTGACTTTC
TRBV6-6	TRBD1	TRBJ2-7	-	CASSYGQGKRYEQYF	TGTGCCAGCAGTTATGGACAGGGGAAGAGGTACGAGCAGTACTTC
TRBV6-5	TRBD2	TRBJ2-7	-	CASSTSGYEQYF	TGTGCCAGCAGTACTAGCGGCTACGAGCAGTACTTC
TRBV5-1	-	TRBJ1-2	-	CASTRAQGNYGYTF	TGCGCCAGCACCCGGGCGCAGGGTAACTATGGCTACACCTTC
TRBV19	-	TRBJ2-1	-	CASSPDSNEQFF	TGTGCCAGTAGTCCGGACAGTAATGAGCAGTTCTTC
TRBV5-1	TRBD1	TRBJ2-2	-	CASSRGTGATTTGELFF	TGCGCCAGCAGCAGGGGAACAGGGGCCACAACCACCGGGGAGCTGTTTTTT
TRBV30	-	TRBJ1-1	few	CAEQGGTEAFF	TGTGCCGAGCAGGGTGGCACTGAAGCTTTCTTT
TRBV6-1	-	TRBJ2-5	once	CASTWGPGETQYF	TGTGCCAGCACCTGGGGGCCCGGAGAGACCCAGTACTTC
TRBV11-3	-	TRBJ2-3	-	CASSSRGQSLTDTQYF	TGTGCCAGCAGCTCCCGGGGACAATCTCTCACAGATACGCAGTATTTT
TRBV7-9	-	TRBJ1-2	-	CASSLAGVDYGYTF	TGTGCCAGCAGCTTAGCAGGAGTTGACTATGGCTACACCTTC
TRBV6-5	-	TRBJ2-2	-	CASSYSTPTRTGELFF	TGTGCCAGCAGTTACTCAACTCCAACGAGGACCGGGGAGCTGTTTTTT
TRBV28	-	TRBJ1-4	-	CASSHIQGQNEKLFF	TGTGCCAGCAGCCATATACAGGGCCAGAATGAAAAACTGTTTTTT
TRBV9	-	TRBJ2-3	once	CASIKRGHRTDTQYF	TGTGCCAGCATCAAACGGGGGCACCGCACAGATACGCAGTATTTT
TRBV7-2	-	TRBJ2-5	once	CASSPGKETQYF	TGTGCCAGCAGCCCGGGTAAGGAGACCCAGTACTTC
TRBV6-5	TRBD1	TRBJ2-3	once	CASRTGQVTDTQYF	TGTGCCAGCAGAACGGGACAGGTCACAGATACGCAGTATTTT
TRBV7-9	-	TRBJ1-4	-	CASSRGPNEKLFF	TGTGCCAGCAGCAGGGGCCCGAATGAAAAACTGTTTTTT
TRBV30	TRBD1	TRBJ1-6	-	CAWSRTRQGTSLHF	TGTGCCTGGAGCCGCACTCGACAGGGAACGTCCCTCCACTTT
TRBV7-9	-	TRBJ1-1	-	CASSAAGTNTEAFF	TGTGCCAGCAGCGCCGCCGGGACAAACACTGAAGCTTTCTTT
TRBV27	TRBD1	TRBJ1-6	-	CASSLSGQGNSPLHF	TGTGCCAGCAGTTTATCGGGACAGGGTAATTCACCCCTCCACTTT
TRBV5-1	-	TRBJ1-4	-	CASSLNVANEKLFF	TGCGCCAGCAGCTTGAATGTCGCTAATGAAAAACTGTTTTTT
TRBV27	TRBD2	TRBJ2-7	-	CASSKLAGGREQYF	TGTGCCAGCAGTAAACTAGCGGGAGGACGCGAGCAGTACTTC
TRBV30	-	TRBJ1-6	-	CAWRDRDFHHSPLHF	TGTGCCTGGAGAGACCGGGACTTTCATCATTCACCCCTCCACTTT
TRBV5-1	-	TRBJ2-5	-	CASSSKETQYF	TGCGCCAGCAGCTCGAAAGAGACCCAGTACTTC
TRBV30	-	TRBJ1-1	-	CAWSALVTGWTEAFF	TGTGCCTGGAGTGCTTTAGTAACAGGGTGGACTGAAGCTTTCTTT
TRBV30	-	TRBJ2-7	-	CAAEVGGAGAYEQYF	TGTGCAGCGGAGGTAGGGGGTGCGGGAGCCTACGAGCAGTACTTC